This T cell receptor beta chain originates from a study of post-analysis software for immune sequencing data. Germline lookup yields CDR1 MNHEY and CDR2 SVGAGI. The CDR3 consists of 12 residues. Trimming stripped 6 bases from V and 7 bases from J, with 12 bases between. Study-wide results and limits: Patients showed TRBV5-6, TRBV5-1 and TRBV20-1 among roughly 5 TRBV segments more frequent than in controls.

Incorporated into the TCR beta cDNA libraries were unique molecular identifiers, which served to reduce PCR and sequencing biases. TCRdb itself ran the PCR reads through MiXCR, one entry per CDR3 protein. Of fewer than 850,000 distinct CDR3 sequences in the sample, roughly 46% were seen once. This clonotype occurred a few times. Its antigen is not identified. This TCR was sampled from a girl aged 10-17 years with multiple sclerosis. The sample taken for sequencing was blood. The gene calls are TRBV6-5 and TRBJ2-5; no clear D. The CDR3 nucleotides are TGTGCCAGCAGCCCTGCCTCGGGGACCCAGTACTTC. This sequence encodes CASSPASGTQYF.